This T cell receptor (beta chain) was observed in a study of T cells expressing NK-cell markers. Germline CDR1 is MNHEY and CDR2 is SVGAGI. This CDR3 comprises 18 residues. TCR beta cDNA was made by 5'RACE template switching with UMIs. TCRdb derives one entry per CDR3 protein from the 5' RACE reads, leaving out DNA. Its table records 350,000 to 450,000 distinct CDR3 sequences. Source material: blood T cells: a sorted CD56 or NKG2C T cell subset, CD4+ or CD8+ T cells, or bulk PBMC T cells (not recorded which). The rearrangement links TRBV6-5 to TRBJ1-1; the D gene TCRdb calls, TRBD1, cannot be checked with no DNA. The TCR sequence derives from a man aged 18-69 years in good health. The CDR3: CASSYSGTGGIGNTEAFF.